This T cell receptor beta chain derives from a study of CD8 T cells in Susac syndrome. Sequencing of TCR beta, carried out with a high-throughput approach, was applied to CD8+ and CD4+ T cells from the blood. As controls, healthy donors matched for age and sex were used. Random hexamers were used to reverse transcribe roughly 0.5 to 1 ug of RNA. TCRdb passed the immunoSEQ multiplex PCR reads through MiXCR, listing each CDR3 protein once. The repertoire has about 120,000 distinct CDR3 sequences, less than 95% of them found once; the top ten carry 0.12%. The CDR3 is 11 residues long. V dropped 7 bases and J dropped 2 bases, with 7 bases sitting between them. Germline V gene sequence: CDR1 SQVTM, CDR2 ANQGSEA.

Sequenced: CD8+ T cells from PBMCs. This sequence was found in a human donor in good health. This chain uses TRBV29-1 with TRBJ2-3; D uncertain. The DNA of the CDR3 is TGCAGCGCCGAATACACAGATACGCAGTATTTT. Its protein is CSAEYTDTQYF.